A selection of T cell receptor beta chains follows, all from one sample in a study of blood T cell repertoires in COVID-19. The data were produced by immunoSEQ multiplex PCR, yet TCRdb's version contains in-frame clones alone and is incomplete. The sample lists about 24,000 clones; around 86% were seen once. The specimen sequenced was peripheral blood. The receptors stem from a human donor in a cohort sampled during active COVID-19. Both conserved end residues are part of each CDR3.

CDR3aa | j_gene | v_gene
CASSSRTSGSQETQYF | TRBJ2-5 | TRBV11-1
CASSSTGSYGYTF | TRBJ1-2 | TRBV11-2
CASSLYSTSGRYEQYF | TRBJ2-7 | TRBV28
CASSQNPPGQGAIVNSPLHF | TRBJ1-6 | TRBV4-3
CASSRLAYTGELFF | TRBJ2-2 | TRBV6-2/TRBV6-3
CASSRRLANVYEQYF | TRBJ2-7 | TRBV11-3
CASTPGQGPQPQHF | TRBJ1-5 | TRBV6-6
CASSQGSDRLIRNIQYF | TRBJ2-4 | TRBV4-3
CASSLGGGYNEQFF | TRBJ2-1 | TRBV5-5
CASPRGQYF | TRBJ2-7 | TRBV6-7
CASRLDSSYEQYF | TRBJ2-7 | TRBV12-3/TRBV12-4
CASSQRQSPSGANVLTF | TRBJ2-6 | TRBV18